This is a list of T cell receptor beta chains from one sample in a study of human T cells and chemical hapten exposure. Using its own MiXCR run on the RACE reads, TCRdb lists one record per CDR3 protein. The sample carries around 380,000 distinct CDR3 sequences, 4.8% recorded once. The input for sequencing was whole blood, taken in connection with sensitization to the hapten diphenylcyclopropenone (DPC). These receptor sequences come from a woman aged 45 to 65 with alopecia areata. Some clones in this sample may be carry-over from other donors' samples. Each CDR3 is given with its conserved first and last residue. The D gene is left open where the match is weak. Clone size is shown for a subset of rows, as once, few, many or a class of expanded clone.

J gene	CDR3 length	clone size	D gene	V gene	CDR3 protein	CDR3 DNA
TRBJ1-1	15	many	TRBD1	TRBV27	CASSSRTGGATEAFF	TGTGCCAGCAGTTCAAGGACAGGGGGGGCCACTGAAGCTTTCTTT
TRBJ2-6	19	many	TRBD1	TRBV5-4	CASSLIWGRGRGGANVLTF	TGTGCCAGCAGCTTGATATGGGGCAGGGGGCGCGGTGGGGCCAACGTCCTGACTTTC
TRBJ1-1	16	many	NA	TRBV12-5	CASGLVDRGRRTEAFF	TGTGCTAGTGGTTTGGTAGATCGGGGACGTCGCACTGAAGCTTTCTTT
TRBJ1-5	15	few	NA	TRBV9	CASSVGAGPGQPQHF	TGTGCCAGCAGCGTAGGTGCAGGACCGGGGCAGCCCCAGCATTTT
TRBJ1-2	15	many	NA	TRBV4-1	CASRDQGRGNYGYTF	TGCGCCAGCAGGGACCAGGGACGGGGAAACTATGGCTACACCTTC
TRBJ2-7	12	few	NA	TRBV28	CASRTGLQEQYF	TGTGCCAGCAGGACGGGACTCCAGGAGCAGTACTTC
TRBJ2-5	15	few	NA	TRBV6-2/TRBV6-3	CASSPTTLQGETQYF	TGTGCCAGCAGCCCAACAACCCTCCAGGGAGAGACCCAGTACTTC
TRBJ1-2	16	many	TRBD1	TRBV5-4	CASSLSGTGGRYGYTF	TGTGCCAGCAGCCTCTCCGGGACAGGGGGCCGCTATGGCTACACCTTC
TRBJ1-2	14	few	NA	TRBV5-1	CASSLETANYGYTF	TGCGCCAGCAGCCTGGAGACAGCGAACTATGGCTACACCTTC
TRBJ1-3	15	NA	NA	TRBV3-1	CASSQVAVSGNTIYF	TGTGCCAGCAGCCAAGTGGCGGTCTCTGGAAACACCATATATTTT
TRBJ1-2	13	NA	NA	TRBV4-1	CASNPFGGNGYTF	TGCGCCAGCAACCCCTTCGGGGGCAATGGCTACACCTTC
TRBJ1-6	16	many	NA	TRBV6-5	CASSYLGISSNSPLHF	TGTGCCAGCAGTTACTTAGGGATTTCGAGCAATTCACCCCTCCACTTT
TRBJ2-1	16	NA	TRBD2	TRBV10-3	CAISEAGLAGNNEQFF	TGTGCCATCAGTGAGGCGGGACTAGCGGGGAACAATGAGCAGTTCTTC
TRBJ1-5	16	few	NA	TRBV5-4	CASSFFGQGVNQPQHF	TGTGCCAGCAGCTTCTTTGGGCAGGGAGTCAATCAGCCCCAGCATTTT
TRBJ2-3	13	many	NA	TRBV12-3/TRBV12-4	CASSRASTDTQYF	TGTGCCAGCAGCCGAGCTAGCACAGATACGCAGTATTTT
TRBJ1-1	16	many	TRBD1	TRBV28	CASSLSPTGGFTEAFF	TGTGCCAGCAGTTTAAGTCCGACAGGGGGTTTCACTGAAGCTTTCTTT
TRBJ2-3	17	many	TRBD2	TRBV7-8	CASSRRTGTSQSDTQYF	TGTGCCAGCAGCCGGCGTACCGGGACTAGCCAGTCAGATACGCAGTATTTT
TRBJ2-1	13	NA	NA	TRBV6-5	CASSYRSKDEQFF	TGTGCCAGCAGTTACCGATCGAAGGATGAGCAGTTCTTC
TRBJ1-1	15	many	NA	TRBV12-3/TRBV12-4	CASSLPGQSNTEAFF	TGTGCCAGCAGTTTACCTGGACAGAGTAACACTGAAGCTTTCTTT
TRBJ2-5	16	NA	TRBD2	TRBV7-9	CASSLGIAGGGETQYF	TGTGCCAGCAGCTTAGGTATAGCGGGAGGAGGAGAGACCCAGTACTTC
TRBJ1-1	14	NA	NA	TRBV12-3/TRBV12-4	CASRFQGAATEAFF	TGTGCCAGCCGATTCCAGGGTGCGGCCACTGAAGCTTTCTTT
TRBJ2-7	14	many	NA	TRBV19	CASSLDRLSYEQYF	TGTGCCAGTAGCCTGGACCGTCTCTCCTACGAGCAGTACTTC
TRBJ1-1	13	many	TRBD1	TRBV29-1	CSVADRAYTEAFF	TGCAGCGTCGCCGACAGGGCGTACACTGAAGCTTTCTTT
TRBJ2-5	13	few	NA	TRBV7-9	CASSPTDSPTQYF	TGTGCCAGCAGCCCGACGGACAGCCCGACCCAGTACTTC
TRBJ2-3	15	many	NA	TRBV24-1	CATSDPTAFTDTQYF	TGTGCCACCAGTGATCCTACTGCTTTCACAGATACGCAGTATTTT
TRBJ2-3	15	many	TRBD1	TRBV5-1	CASSQGQGVTDTQYF	TGCGCCAGCAGCCAGGGACAGGGGGTAACAGATACGCAGTATTTT
TRBJ2-7	13	many	NA	TRBV4-2	CASSRVLTDEQYF	TGTGCCAGCAGCCGGGTCTTGACCGACGAGCAGTACTTC
TRBJ2-4	17	many	NA	TRBV10-3	CAISERRAGSSKNIQYF	TGTGCCATCAGTGAGAGAAGGGCAGGGAGTAGCAAAAACATTCAGTACTTC
TRBJ1-1	10	many	NA	TRBV29-1	CSVGVTEAFF	TGCAGCGTTGGTGTCACTGAAGCTTTCTTT
TRBJ1-5	12	few	NA	TRBV9	CASSNGGGPQHF	TGTGCCAGCAGTAACGGGGGTGGGCCCCAGCATTTT
TRBJ2-1	12	NA	NA	TRBV6-1	CASSEDYNEQFF	TGTGCCAGCAGTGAGGACTACAATGAGCAGTTCTTC
TRBJ2-2	16	few	TRBD2	TRBV19	CATKERSGRAVGELFF	TGTGCCACCAAGGAGAGAAGCGGGAGGGCCGTCGGGGAGCTGTTTTTT
TRBJ1-1	11	many	NA	TRBV27	CASSWGGEAFF	TGTGCCAGCAGTTGGGGGGGTGAAGCTTTCTTT
TRBJ2-3	15	few	NA	TRBV11-2	CASSPSWSSTDTQYF	TGTGCCAGCAGCCCGTCGTGGTCGAGCACAGATACGCAGTATTTT
TRBJ2-3	16	many	NA	TRBV28	CASSPHWRDRTDTQYF	TGTGCCAGCAGTCCCCACTGGCGCGATCGAACAGATACGCAGTATTTT
TRBJ2-7	14	NA	TRBD1	TRBV20-1	CSATPGTGLHEQYF	TGCAGTGCTACTCCCGGGACAGGGCTGCACGAGCAGTACTTC
TRBJ2-6	15	few	NA	TRBV4-2	CASSQTLPGANVLTF	TGTGCCAGCAGCCAGACCCTTCCTGGGGCCAACGTCCTGACTTTC
TRBJ1-6	16	many	NA	TRBV20-1	CSALPGTSSYNSPLHF	TGCAGTGCCCTACCGGGGACCAGCTCCTATAATTCACCCCTCCACTTT
TRBJ2-2	12	many	NA	TRBV27	CASRRVAGELFF	TGTGCCAGCAGGAGGGTGGCCGGGGAGCTGTTTTTT
TRBJ1-1	15	many	TRBD1	TRBV10-3	CAISDRQGENTEAFF	TGTGCCATCAGTGATAGACAGGGGGAGAACACTGAAGCTTTCTTT
TRBJ2-3	13	many	NA	TRBV29-1	CSARREAADTQYF	TGCAGCGCTAGGAGGGAAGCGGCAGATACGCAGTATTTT
TRBJ2-3	16	many	TRBD2	TRBV2	CASSEESRRTRAEQYF	TGTGCCAGCAGTGAAGAGAGTAGGCGGACTAGGGCGGAGCAGTATTTT
TRBJ2-7	14	many	NA	TRBV30	CAWSPDSASYEQYF	TGTGCCTGGAGTCCCGATTCAGCCTCCTACGAGCAGTACTTC
TRBJ2-7	15	NA	TRBD2	TRBV9	CASSVGQGTSYEQYF	TGTGCCAGCAGCGTAGGGCAGGGGACTAGCTACGAGCAGTACTTC
TRBJ2-3	14	few	NA	TRBV13	CASSLAGRKDTQYF	TGTGCCAGCAGCTTGGCCGGGAGAAAAGATACGCAGTATTTT
TRBJ1-1	14	few	NA	TRBV12-3/TRBV12-4	CASPPGEGNTEAFF	TGTGCCAGCCCCCCAGGGGAGGGAAACACTGAAGCTTTCTTT
TRBJ1-5	14	many	NA	TRBV10-1	CASSCGNSNQPQHF	TGCGCCAGCAGTTGTGGGAATAGCAATCAGCCCCAGCATTTT
TRBJ1-5	14	few	NA	TRBV12-3/TRBV12-4	CASTLQGSNQPQHF	TGTGCCAGCACTTTACAGGGAAGCAATCAGCCCCAGCATTTT